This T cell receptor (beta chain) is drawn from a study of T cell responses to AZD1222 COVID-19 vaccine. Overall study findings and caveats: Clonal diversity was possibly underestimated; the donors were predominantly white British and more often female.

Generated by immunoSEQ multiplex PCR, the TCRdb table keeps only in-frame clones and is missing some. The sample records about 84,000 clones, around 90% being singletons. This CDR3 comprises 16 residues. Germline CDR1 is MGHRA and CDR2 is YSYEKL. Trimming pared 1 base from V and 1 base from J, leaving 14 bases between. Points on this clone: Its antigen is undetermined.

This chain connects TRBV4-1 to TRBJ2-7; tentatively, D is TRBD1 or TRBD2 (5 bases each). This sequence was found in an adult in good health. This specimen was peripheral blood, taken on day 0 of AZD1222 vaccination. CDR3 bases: TGCGCCAGCAGCCAAGTTTTCCCCGGGGCTTCCTACGAGCAGTACTTC. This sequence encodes CASSQVFPGASYEQYF.